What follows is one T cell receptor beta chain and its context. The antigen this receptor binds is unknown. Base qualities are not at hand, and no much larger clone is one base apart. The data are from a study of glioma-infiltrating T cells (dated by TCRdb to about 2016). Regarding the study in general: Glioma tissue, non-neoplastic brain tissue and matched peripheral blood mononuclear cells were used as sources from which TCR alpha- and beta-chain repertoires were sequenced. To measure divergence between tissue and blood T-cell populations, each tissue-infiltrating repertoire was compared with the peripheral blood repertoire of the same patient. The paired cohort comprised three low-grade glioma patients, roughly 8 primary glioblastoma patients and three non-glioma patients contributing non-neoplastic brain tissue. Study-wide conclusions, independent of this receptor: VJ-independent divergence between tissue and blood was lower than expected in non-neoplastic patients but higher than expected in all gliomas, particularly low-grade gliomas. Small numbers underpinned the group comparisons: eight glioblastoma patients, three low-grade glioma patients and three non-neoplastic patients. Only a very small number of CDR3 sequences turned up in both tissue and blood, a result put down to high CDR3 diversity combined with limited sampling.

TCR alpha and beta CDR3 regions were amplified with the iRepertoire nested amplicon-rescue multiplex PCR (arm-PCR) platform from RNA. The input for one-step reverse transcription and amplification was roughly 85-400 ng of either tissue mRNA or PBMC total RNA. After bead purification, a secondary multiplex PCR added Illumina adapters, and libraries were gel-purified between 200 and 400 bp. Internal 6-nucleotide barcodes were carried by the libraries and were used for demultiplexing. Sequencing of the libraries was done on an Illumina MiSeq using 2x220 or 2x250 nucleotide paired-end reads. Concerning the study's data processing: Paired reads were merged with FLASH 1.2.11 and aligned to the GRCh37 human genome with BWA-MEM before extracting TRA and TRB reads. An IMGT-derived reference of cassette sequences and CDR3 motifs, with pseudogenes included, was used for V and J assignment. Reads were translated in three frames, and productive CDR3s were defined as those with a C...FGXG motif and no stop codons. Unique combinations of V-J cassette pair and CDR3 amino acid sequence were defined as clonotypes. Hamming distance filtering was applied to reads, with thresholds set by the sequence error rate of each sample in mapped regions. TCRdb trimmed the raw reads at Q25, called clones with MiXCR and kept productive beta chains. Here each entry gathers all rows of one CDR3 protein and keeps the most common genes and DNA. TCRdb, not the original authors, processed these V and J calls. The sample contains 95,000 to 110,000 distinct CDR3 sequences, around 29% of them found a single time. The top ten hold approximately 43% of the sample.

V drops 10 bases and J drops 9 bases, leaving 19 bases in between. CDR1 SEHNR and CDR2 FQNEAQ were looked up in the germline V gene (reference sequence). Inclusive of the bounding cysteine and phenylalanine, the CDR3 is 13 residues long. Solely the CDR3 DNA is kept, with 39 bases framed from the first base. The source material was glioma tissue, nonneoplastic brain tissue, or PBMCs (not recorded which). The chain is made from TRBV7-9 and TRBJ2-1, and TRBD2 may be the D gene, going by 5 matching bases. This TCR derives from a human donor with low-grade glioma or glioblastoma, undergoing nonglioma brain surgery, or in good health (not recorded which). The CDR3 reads CATRILRGSEQFF. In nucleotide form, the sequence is TGTGCCACTCGGATTTTACGGGGAAGTGAGCAGTTCTTC. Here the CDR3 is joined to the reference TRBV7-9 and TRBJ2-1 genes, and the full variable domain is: DTGVSQNPRHKITKRGQNVTFRCDPISEHNRLYWYRQTLGQGPEFLTYFQNEAQLEKSRLLSDRFSAERPKGSFSTLEIQRTEQGDSAMYLCATRILRGSEQFFGPGTRLTVL.